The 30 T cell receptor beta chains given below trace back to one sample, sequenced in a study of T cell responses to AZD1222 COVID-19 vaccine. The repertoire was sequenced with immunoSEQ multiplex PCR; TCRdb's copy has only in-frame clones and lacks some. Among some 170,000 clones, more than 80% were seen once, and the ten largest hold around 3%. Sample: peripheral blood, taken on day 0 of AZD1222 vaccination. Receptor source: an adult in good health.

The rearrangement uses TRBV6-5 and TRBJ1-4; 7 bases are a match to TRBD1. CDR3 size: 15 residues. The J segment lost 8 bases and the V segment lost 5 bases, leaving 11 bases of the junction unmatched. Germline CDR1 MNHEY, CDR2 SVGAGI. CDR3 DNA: TGTGCCAGCAGTCCCAGAGGCCAGGGGGACGAAAAACTGTTTTTT. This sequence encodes CASSPRGQGDEKLFF.

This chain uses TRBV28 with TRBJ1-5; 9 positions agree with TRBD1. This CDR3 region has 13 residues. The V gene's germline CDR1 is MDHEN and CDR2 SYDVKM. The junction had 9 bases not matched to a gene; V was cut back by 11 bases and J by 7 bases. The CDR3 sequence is CASGTGSGQPQHF. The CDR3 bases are TGTGCCTCCGGGACAGGGTCCGGCCAGCCCCAGCATTTT.

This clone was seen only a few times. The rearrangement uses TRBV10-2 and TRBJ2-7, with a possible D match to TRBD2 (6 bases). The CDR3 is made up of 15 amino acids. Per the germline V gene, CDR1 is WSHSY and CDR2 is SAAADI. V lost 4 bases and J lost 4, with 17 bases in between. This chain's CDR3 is CASSVGGGYLYEQYF. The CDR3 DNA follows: TGCGCCAGCAGTGTAGGCGGAGGGTACCTGTACGAGCAGTACTTC.

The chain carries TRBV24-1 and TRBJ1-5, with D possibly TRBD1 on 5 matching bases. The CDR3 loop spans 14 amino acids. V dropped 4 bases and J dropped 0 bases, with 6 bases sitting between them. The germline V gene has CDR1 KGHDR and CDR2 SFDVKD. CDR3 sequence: CATSEGDSNQPQHF. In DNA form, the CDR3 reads TGTGCCACCAGTGAAGGGGATAGCAATCAGCCCCAGCATTTT.

The CDR3 reads CASSPWTVNTEAFF. In nucleotides, the CDR3 is TGTGCCAGCAGTCCCTGGACCGTGAACACTGAAGCTTTCTTT. This chain links TRBV27 with TRBJ1-1, with unresolved D. CDR1 and CDR2 from the germline V gene are MNHEY and SMNVEV (reference sequence). Trimming removed 5 bases from V and 0 bases from J, with 10 bases in between. The length of the CDR3 is 14 residues.

In DNA, the CDR3 is TGTGCCAGCAGCTTATGGCTGGGGAACTATGGCTACACCTTC. This sequence encodes CASSLWLGNYGYTF. J is TRBJ1-2 and V is TRBV7-2; D is uncertain. The V gene's germline CDR1 is SGHTA and CDR2 FQGNSA. Between the trimmed V and J ends, which lost 2 bases and 2 bases, there was a span of 9 bases. The CDR3 is 14 amino acids.

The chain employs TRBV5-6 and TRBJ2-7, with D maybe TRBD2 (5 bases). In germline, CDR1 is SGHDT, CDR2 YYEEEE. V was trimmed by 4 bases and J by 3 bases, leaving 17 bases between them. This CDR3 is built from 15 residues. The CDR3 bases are TGTGCCAGCAGCCCCCTCCGGGCACGGGACTACGAGCAGTACTTC. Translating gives CASSPLRARDYEQYF.

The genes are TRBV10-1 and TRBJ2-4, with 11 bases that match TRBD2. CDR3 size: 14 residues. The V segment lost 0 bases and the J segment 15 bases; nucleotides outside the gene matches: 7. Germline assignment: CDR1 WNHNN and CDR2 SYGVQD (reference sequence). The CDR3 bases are TGCGCCAGCAGTGAGTCGGATAGCGGGAGGGGCGCGTACTTC. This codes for CASSESDSGRGAYF.

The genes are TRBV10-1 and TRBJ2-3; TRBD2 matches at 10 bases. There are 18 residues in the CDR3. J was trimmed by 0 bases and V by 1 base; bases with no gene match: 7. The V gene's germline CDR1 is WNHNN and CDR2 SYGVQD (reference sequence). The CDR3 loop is CASSEYLAGAASTDTQYF. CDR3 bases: TGCGCCAGCAGTGAGTACCTAGCGGGAGCCGCTAGCACAGATACGCAGTATTTT.

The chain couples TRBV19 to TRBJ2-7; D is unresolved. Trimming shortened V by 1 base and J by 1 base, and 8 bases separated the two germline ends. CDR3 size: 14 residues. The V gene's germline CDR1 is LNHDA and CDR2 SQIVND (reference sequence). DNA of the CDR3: TGTGCCAGTAGTATAGTGGCCAGTTCCTACGAGCAGTACTTC. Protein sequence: CASSIVASSYEQYF.

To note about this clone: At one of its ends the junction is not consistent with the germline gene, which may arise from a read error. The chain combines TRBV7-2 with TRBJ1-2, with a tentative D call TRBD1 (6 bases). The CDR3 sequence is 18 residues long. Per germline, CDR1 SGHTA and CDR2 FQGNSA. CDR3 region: CASSLGPVGGDSGYGYAF. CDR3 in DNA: TGTGCCAGCAGCTTAGGTCCGGTCGGGGGCGATTCTGGCTATGGCTACGCCTTC.

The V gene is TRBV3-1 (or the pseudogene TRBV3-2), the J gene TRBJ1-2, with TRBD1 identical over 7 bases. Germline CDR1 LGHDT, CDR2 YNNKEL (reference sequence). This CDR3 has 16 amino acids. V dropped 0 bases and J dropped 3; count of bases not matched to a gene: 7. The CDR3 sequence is CASSQEATGRHYGYTF. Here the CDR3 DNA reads TGTGCCAGCAGCCAAGAGGCGACAGGGCGGCACTATGGCTACACCTTC.

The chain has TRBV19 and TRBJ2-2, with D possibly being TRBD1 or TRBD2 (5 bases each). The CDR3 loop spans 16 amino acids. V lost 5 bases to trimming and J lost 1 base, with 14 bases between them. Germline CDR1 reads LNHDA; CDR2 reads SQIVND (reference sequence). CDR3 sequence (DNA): TGTGCCAGTAGTCCCTCGGGGCCGCAGAACACCGGGGAGCTGTTTTTT. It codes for CASSPSGPQNTGELFF.

The CDR3 protein is CASSPTPSSPLHF. In DNA, the CDR3 is TGTGCCAGCAGCCCTACCCCATCTTCACCCCTCCACTTT. This chain links TRBV7-8 with TRBJ1-6; no reliable D call. The CDR3 extends over 13 amino acids. Germline V gene data show CDR1 as SGHVS and CDR2 as FQNEAQ. Between the trimmed V and J ends, which lost 5 bases and 9 bases, there was a span of 11 bases. Using reference TRBV7-8 and TRBJ1-6 for the parts outside the CDR3, the full variable domain is GAGVSQSPRYKVAKRGQDVALRCDPISGHVSLFWYQQALGQGPEFLTYFQNEAQLDKSGLPSDRFFAERPEGSVSTLKIQRTQQEDSAVYLCASSPTPSSPLHFGNGTRLTVT.

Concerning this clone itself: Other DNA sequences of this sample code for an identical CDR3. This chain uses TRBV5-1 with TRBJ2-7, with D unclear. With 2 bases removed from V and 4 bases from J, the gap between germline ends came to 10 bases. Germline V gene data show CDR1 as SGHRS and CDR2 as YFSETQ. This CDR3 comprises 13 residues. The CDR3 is CASSLSTGYEQYF. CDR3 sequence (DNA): TGCGCCAGCAGCTTATCCACGGGTTACGAGCAGTACTTC.

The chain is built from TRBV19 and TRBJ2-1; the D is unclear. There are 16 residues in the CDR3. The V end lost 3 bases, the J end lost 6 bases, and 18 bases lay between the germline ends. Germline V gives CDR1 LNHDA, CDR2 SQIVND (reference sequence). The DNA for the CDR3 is TGTGCCAGTAGTATGAGAGTATCGCGGAGTATCAATGAGCAGTTCTTC. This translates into CASSMRVSRSINEQFF.

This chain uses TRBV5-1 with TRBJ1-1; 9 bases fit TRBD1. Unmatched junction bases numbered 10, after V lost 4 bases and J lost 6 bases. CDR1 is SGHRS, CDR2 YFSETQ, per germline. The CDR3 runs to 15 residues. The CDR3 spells CASSGAGTGSPEAFF. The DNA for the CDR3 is TGCGCCAGCAGCGGCGCCGGGACAGGGAGCCCTGAAGCTTTCTTT.

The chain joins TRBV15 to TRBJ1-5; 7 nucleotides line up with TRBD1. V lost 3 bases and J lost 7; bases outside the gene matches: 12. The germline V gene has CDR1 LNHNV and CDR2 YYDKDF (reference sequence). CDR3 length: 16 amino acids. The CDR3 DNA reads TGTGCCACCAGCAGTTACCCCCGACAGGGCGGGCAGCCCCAGCATTTT. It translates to CATSSYPRQGGQPQHF.

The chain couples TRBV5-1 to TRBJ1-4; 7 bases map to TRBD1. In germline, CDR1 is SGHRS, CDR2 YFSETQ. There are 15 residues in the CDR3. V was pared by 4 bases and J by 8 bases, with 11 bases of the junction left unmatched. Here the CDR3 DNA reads TGCGCCAGCAGCCCAACCACAGGGGTCCGGGAAAAACTGTTTTTT. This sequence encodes CASSPTTGVREKLFF.

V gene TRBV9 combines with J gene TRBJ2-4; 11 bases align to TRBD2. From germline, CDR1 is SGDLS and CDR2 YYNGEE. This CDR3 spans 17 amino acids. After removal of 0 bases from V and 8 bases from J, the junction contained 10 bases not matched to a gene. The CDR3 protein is CASSVDIAGGPRDIQYF. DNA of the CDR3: TGTGCCAGCAGCGTAGATATAGCGGGAGGGCCTAGGGACATTCAGTACTTC.

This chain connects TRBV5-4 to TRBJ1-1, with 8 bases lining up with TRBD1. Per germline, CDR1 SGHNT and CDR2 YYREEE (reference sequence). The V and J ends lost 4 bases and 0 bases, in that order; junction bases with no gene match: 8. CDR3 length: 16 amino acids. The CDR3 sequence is CASSPPDRAMNTEAFF. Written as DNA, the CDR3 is TGTGCCAGCAGCCCACCGGACAGGGCAATGAACACTGAAGCTTTCTTT.

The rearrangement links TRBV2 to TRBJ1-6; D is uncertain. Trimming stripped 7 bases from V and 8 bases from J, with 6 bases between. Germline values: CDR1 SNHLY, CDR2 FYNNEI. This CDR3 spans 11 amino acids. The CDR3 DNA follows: TGTGCCAGCACCTTCGATTCACCCCTCCACTTT. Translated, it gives CASTFDSPLHF.

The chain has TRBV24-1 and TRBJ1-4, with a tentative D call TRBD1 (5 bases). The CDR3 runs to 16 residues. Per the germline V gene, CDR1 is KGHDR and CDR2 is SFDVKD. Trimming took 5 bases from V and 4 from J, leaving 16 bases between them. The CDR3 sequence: CATSVFRTGDNEKLFF. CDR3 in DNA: TGTGCCACCAGTGTCTTTCGGACGGGGGATAATGAAAAACTGTTTTTT.

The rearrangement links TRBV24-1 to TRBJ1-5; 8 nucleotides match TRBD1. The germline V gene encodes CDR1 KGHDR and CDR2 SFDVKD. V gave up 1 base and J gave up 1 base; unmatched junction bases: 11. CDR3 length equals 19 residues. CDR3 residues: CATSDFQGAVNRSNQPQHF. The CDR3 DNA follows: TGTGCCACCAGTGATTTTCAGGGGGCGGTCAATAGGAGCAATCAGCCCCAGCATTTT.

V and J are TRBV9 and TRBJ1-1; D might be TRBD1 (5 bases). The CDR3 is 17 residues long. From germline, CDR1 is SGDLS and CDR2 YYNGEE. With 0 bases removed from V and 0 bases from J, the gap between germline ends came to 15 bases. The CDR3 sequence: CASSVANRQTMNTEAFF. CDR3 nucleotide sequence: TGTGCCAGCAGCGTAGCTAACAGACAGACTATGAACACTGAAGCTTTCTTT.

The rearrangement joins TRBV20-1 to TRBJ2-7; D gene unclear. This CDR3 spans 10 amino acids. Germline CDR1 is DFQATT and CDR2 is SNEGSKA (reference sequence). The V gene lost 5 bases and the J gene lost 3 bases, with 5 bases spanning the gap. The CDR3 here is CSAQDYEQYF. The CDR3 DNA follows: TGCAGTGCTCAAGACTACGAGCAGTACTTC.

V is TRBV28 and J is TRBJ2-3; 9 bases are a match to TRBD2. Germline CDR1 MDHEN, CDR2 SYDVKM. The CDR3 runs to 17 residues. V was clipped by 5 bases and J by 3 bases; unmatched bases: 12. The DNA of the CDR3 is TGTGCCAGCAGTCGGAGGGTAGCGGGAGTAAGGACAGATACGCAGTATTTT. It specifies CASSRRVAGVRTDTQYF.

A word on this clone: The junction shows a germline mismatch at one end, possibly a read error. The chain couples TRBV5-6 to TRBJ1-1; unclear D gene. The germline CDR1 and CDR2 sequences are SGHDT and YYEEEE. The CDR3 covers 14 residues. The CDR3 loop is CTSSPLTVNTEAFF. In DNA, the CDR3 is TGTACCAGCAGTCCGCTAACGGTGAACACTGAAGCTTTCTTT. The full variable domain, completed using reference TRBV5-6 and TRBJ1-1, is DAGVTQSPTHLIKTRGQQVTLRCSPKSGHDTVSWYQQALGQGPQFIFQYYEEEERQRGNFPDRFSGHQFPNYSSELNVNALLLGDSALYLCTSSPLTVNTEAFFGQGTRLTVV.

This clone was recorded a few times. The DNA for the CDR3 is TGTGCCACAAGGGTACGGCACACTGAAGCTTTCTTT. It yields the protein CATRVRHTEAFF. V and J are TRBV6-5 and TRBJ1-1; D remains ambiguous. The V gene lost 10 bases and the J gene lost 3 bases, with 12 bases spanning the gap. CDR3 length equals 12 residues. Per the germline V gene, CDR1 is MNHEY and CDR2 is SVGAGI.

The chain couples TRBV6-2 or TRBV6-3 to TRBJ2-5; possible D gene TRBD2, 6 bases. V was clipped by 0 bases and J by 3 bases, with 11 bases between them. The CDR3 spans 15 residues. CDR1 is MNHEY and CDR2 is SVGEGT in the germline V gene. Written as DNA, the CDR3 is TGTGCCAGCAGTTACTCTCGGACTACCAAAGAGACCCAGTACTTC. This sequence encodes CASSYSRTTKETQYF.